This T cell receptor (beta chain) was recorded in a study of shared clonotypes between healthy human individuals. Study details: The plates for each donor numbered three CD4 naive, three CD4 memory, two CD8 naive and one CD8 memory.

Germline V gene sequence: CDR1 MDHEN, CDR2 SYDVKM. The CDR3 is 13 residues long. V was shortened by 9 bases and J by 2 bases, with 13 bases between the two germline ends. This table comes from immunoSEQ multiplex PCR, and its TCRdb copy is limited to in-frame clones, with some not included. The sample includes about 1.5 million clones, 95% to 99% of them seen just once. Sequenced material: naive CD4+ T cells sorted from blood. Subset of the sample: CD45RA+ positively selected. The chain is built from TRBV28 and TRBJ1-1; a possible D gene is TRBD1 (6 bases). The sequence was obtained from a man younger than 40 in good health. Here the CDR3 DNA reads TGTGCCAGTATGGGACAACGAAACACTGAAGCTTTCTTT. Encoded protein: CASMGQRNTEAFF.